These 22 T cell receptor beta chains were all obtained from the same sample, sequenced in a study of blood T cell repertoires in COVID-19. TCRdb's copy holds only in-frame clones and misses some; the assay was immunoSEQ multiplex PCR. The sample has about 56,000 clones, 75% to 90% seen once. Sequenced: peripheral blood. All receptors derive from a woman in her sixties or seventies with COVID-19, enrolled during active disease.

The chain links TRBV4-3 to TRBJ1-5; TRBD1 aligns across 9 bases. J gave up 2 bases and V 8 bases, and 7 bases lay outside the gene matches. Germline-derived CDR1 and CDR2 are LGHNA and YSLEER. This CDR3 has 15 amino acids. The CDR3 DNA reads TGCGCCAGCCGCCGGGACAGGGTGGGCAATCAGCCCCAGCATTTT. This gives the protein CASRRDRVGNQPQHF.

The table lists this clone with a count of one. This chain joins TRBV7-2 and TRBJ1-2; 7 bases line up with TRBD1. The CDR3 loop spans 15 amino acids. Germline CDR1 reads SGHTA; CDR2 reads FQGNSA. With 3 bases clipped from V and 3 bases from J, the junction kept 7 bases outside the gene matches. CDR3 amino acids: CASSLGQYVDYGYTF. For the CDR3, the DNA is TGTGCCAGCAGCTTGGGACAGTACGTCGACTATGGCTACACCTTC.

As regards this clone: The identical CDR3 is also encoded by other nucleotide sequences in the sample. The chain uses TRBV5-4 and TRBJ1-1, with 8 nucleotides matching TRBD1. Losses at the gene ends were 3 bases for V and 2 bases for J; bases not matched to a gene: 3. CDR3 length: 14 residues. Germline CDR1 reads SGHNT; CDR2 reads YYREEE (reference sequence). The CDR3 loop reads CASSSGQGNTEAFF. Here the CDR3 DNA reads TGTGCCAGCAGCTCCGGACAGGGAAACACTGAAGCTTTCTTT.

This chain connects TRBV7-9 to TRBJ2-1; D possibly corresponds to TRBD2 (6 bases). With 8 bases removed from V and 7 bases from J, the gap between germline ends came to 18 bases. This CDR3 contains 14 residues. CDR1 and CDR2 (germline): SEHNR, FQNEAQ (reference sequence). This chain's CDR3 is CASRGGAQRNEQFF. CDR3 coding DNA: TGTGCCAGCCGGGGCGGGGCTCAGAGGAATGAGCAGTTCTTC.

Here the CDR3 reads CASSYSSGTRAFF. The CDR3 bases are TGTGCCAGCAGTTACTCGTCAGGGACTCGAGCTTTCTTT. V is TRBV6-5 and J is TRBJ1-1; perhaps TRBD1 as D (5 bases). The germline gives CDR1 MNHEY, CDR2 SVGAGI. This CDR3 has 13 amino acids. Trimming removed 0 bases from V and 10 bases from J, with 12 bases in between.

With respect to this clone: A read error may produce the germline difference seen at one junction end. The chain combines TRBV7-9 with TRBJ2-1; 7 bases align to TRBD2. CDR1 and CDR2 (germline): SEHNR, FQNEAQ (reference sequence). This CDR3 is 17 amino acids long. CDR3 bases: TGTGCCAGCAGCTTACCCCGGGGGGTGCTCCTTGGGAATGAGCGGTTCTTC. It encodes CASSLPRGVLLGNERFF.

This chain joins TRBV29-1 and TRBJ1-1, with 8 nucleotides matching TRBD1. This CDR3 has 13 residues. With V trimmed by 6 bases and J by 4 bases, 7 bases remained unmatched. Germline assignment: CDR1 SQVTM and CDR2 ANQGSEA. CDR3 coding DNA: TGCAGCGTCGGACAGGGTAGGGCCACTGAAGCTTTCTTT. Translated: CSVGQGRATEAFF.

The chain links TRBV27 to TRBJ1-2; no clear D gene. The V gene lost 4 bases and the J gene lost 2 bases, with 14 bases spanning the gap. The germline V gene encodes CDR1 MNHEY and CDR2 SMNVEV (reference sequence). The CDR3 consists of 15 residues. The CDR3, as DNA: TGTGCCAGCAGTTCCCAGTCCGGACTAAACTATGGCTACACCTTC. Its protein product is CASSSQSGLNYGYTF.

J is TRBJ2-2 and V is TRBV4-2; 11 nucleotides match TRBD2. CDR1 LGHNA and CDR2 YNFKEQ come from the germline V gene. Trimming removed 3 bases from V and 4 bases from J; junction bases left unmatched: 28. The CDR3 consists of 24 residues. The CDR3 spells CASSHPPLAGVNLTAIPFTGELFF. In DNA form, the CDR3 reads TGTGCCAGCAGCCATCCCCCACTAGCGGGAGTGAACTTGACCGCGATTCCTTTCACCGGGGAGCTGTTTTTT.

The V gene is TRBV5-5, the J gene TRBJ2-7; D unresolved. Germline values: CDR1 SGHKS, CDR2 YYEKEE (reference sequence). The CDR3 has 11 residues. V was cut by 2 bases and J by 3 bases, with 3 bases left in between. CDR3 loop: CASSFNYEQYF. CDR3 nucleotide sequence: TGTGCCAGCAGCTTTAACTACGAGCAGTACTTC.

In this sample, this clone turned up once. CDR3 coding DNA: TGCGCCAGCAGCTTTTTAAGCGTAGATACGCAGTATTTT. It yields the protein CASSFLSVDTQYF. J is TRBJ2-3 and V is TRBV5-1; D is ambiguous. With 2 bases removed from V and 5 bases from J, the gap between germline ends came to 9 bases. CDR1 is SGHRS, CDR2 YFSETQ, per germline. The CDR3 totals 13 residues.

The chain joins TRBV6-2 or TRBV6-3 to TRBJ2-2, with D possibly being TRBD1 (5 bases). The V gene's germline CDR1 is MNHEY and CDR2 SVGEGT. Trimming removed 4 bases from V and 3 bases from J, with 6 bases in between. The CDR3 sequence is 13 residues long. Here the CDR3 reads CASSFRDTGELFF. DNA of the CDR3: TGTGCCAGCAGTTTCAGGGACACCGGGGAGCTGTTTTTT.

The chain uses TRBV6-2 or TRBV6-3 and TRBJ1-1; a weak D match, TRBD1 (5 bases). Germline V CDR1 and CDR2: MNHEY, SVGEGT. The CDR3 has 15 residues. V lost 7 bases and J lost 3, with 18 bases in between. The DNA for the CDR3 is TGTGCCAGCACCCCTATAGGGGCTTGGGACACTGAAGCTTTCTTT. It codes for CASTPIGAWDTEAFF.

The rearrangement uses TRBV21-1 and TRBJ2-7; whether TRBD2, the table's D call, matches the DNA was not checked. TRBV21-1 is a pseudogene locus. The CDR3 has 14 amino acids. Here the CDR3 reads CASSESGGAYEQYF. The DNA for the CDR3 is TGTGCCAGCAGCGAAAGCGGGGGGGCCTACGAGCAGTACTTC.

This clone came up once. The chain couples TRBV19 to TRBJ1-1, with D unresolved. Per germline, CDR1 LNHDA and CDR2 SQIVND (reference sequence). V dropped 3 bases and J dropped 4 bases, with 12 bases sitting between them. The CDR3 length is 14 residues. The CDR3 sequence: CASSMGPSSTEAFF. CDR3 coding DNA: TGTGCCAGTAGTATGGGCCCCTCGAGCACTGAAGCTTTCTTT. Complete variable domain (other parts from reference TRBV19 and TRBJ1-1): DGGITQSPKYLFRKEGQNVTLSCEQNLNHDAMYWYRQDPGQGLRLIYYSQIVNDFQKGDIAEGYSVSREKKESFPLTVTSAQKNPTAFYLCASSMGPSSTEAFFGQGTRLTVV.

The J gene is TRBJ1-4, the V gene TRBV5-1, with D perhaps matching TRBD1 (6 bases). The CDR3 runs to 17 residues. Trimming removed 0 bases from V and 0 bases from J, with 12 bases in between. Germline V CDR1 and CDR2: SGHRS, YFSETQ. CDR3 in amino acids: CASSLAAGDPTNEKLFF. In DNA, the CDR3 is TGCGCCAGCAGCTTGGCAGCAGGGGACCCAACTAATGAAAAACTGTTTTTT.

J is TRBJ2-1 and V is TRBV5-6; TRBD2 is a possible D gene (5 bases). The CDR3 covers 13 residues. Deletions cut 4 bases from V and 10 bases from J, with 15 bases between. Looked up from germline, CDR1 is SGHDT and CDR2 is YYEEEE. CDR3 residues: CASSLWSTGEQFF. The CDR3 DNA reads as TGTGCCAGCAGCCTTTGGTCCACGGGGGAGCAGTTCTTC.

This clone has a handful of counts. CDR3 nucleotides: TGTGCCTGGAGTGGAGGAGGGTCACACGAGCAGTACTTC. Its translation is CAWSGGGSHEQYF. V is TRBV30 and J is TRBJ2-7; weak D call: TRBD2 (6 bases). The CDR3 loop spans 13 amino acids. Germline values: CDR1 GTSNPN, CDR2 SVGIG (reference sequence). Trimming cost V 1 base and J 5 bases, with 12 bases left between them.

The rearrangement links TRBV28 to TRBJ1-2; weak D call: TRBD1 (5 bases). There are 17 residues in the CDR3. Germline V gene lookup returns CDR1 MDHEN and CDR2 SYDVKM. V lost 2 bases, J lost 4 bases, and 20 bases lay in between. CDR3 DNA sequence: TGTGCCAGCAGTTTAAGGCGGGGCCACCGCTACTTCTATGGCTACACCTTC. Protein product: CASSLRRGHRYFYGYTF.

The CDR3 DNA sequence: TGTGCCAGTAGGGGACAGGGGAATGAAAAACTGTTTTTT. Translated, it gives CASRGQGNEKLFF. V gene TRBV19 combines with J gene TRBJ1-4; TRBD1 aligns across 10 bases. This CDR3 contains 13 residues. CDR1 and CDR2 (germline): LNHDA, SQIVND (reference sequence). With V trimmed by 6 bases and J by 5 bases, 0 bases remained unmatched.

The CDR3 sequence: CASSYGQDYTDTQYF. The CDR3, as DNA: TGCGCCAGCAGCTACGGACAGGATTACACAGATACGCAGTATTTT. V usage is TRBV5-1 and J usage is TRBJ2-3; 7 positions agree with TRBD1. Trimming removed 3 bases from V and 2 bases from J; junction bases left unmatched: 6. The CDR3 is 15 amino acids. CDR1 and CDR2 from the germline V gene are SGHRS and YFSETQ.

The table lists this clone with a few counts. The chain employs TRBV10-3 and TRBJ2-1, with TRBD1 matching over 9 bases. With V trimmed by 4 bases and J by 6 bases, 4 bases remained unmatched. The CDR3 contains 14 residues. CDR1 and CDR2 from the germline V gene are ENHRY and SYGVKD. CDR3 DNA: TGTGCCATCAGTGTTGGACAGGGGATCAATGAGCAGTTCTTC. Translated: CAISVGQGINEQFF.